The 8 T cell receptor beta chains in this list originate from one sample, sequenced in a study of shared clonotypes between healthy human individuals. TCRdb keeps only in-frame clones here, not all; method: immunoSEQ multiplex PCR. The sample has around 500,000 clones, less than 80% seen once. Sequencing used PBMCs. Receptors were obtained from a woman in her forties in good health. Some clones in this sample may be carry-over from other donors' samples.

The genes are TRBV29-1 and TRBJ2-3, with TRBD2 identical over 8 bases. With V trimmed by 6 bases and J by 0 bases, 11 bases remained unmatched. Germline V gives CDR1 SQVTM, CDR2 ANQGSEA. CDR3 length: 16 residues. The CDR3 protein is CSVGGLAGTSTDTQYF. The DNA of the CDR3 is TGCAGCGTGGGGGGTCTAGCGGGTACTAGCACAGATACGCAGTATTTT.

The V and J genes are TRBV7-2 and TRBJ1-2; TRBD1 aligns across 11 bases. The trim removed 3 bases at V and 8 bases at J, leaving 11 bases unmatched. Looked up from germline, CDR1 is SGHTA and CDR2 is FQGNSA. The length of the CDR3 is 16 residues. The CDR3 loop reads CASSFRVGTGGRGYTF. In DNA form, the CDR3 reads TGTGCCAGCAGCTTTCGGGTGGGGACAGGGGGACGAGGCTACACCTTC.

This sequence joins TRBV7-9 and TRBJ2-3; D gene unclear. This CDR3 is 13 amino acids long. V shed 2 bases and J shed 0 bases, with 3 bases lying between them. In germline, CDR1 is SEHNR, CDR2 FQNEAQ (reference sequence). The CDR3 protein is CASSLMSTDTQYF. The CDR3 nucleotides read TGTGCCAGCAGCTTAATGAGCACAGATACGCAGTATTTT.

This chain joins TRBV15 and TRBJ2-7; 7 nucleotides line up with TRBD1. The CDR3 consists of 13 residues. The V gene's germline CDR1 is LNHNV and CDR2 YYDKDF (reference sequence). V lost 2 bases to trimming and J lost 3 bases; unmatched junction nucleotides: 1. The CDR3 DNA follows: TGTGCCACCAGCAGACGGGACAGCTACGAGCAGTACTTC. It encodes CATSRRDSYEQYF.

The chain links TRBV28 to TRBJ2-4; no definite D call. This CDR3 contains 19 residues. Trimming removed 2 bases from V and 0 bases from J, with 20 bases in between. Germline V gives CDR1 MDHEN, CDR2 SYDVKM. The CDR3 nucleotides read TGTGCCAGCAGTTTAGGCCACCTACTCCGCCCGTCAGCCAAAAACATTCAGTACTTC. Protein: CASSLGHLLRPSAKNIQYF.

The CDR3 DNA follows: TGTGCCAGCAGCGAGCAGGGGACCTGGGGTGGAGAGCAGTACTTC. Protein sequence: CASSEQGTWGGEQYF. The V call is TRBV9, the J call TRBJ2-7; TRBD1 is a possible D gene (6 bases). This CDR3 is built from 15 residues. The germline V gene encodes CDR1 SGDLS and CDR2 YYNGEE. V was shortened by 3 bases and J by 7 bases, with 20 bases between the two germline ends.

The rearrangement uses TRBV10-3 and TRBJ2-7; 7 bases are a match to TRBD2. Germline values: CDR1 ENHRY, CDR2 SYGVKD. V lost 7 bases and J lost 6; bases outside the gene matches: 3. The length of the CDR3 is 11 residues. The CDR3 loop is CAINTGGEQYF. Written as DNA, the CDR3 is TGTGCCATCAATACGGGAGGCGAGCAGTACTTC.

For this clone: Since a much larger clone is just one base distant, this may be a read error. The V and J genes are TRBV5-1 and TRBJ2-5; TRBD2 agrees at 7 bases. The length of the CDR3 is 16 residues. Germline values: CDR1 SGHRS, CDR2 YFSETQ. V gave up 0 bases and J gave up 1 base; unmatched junction bases: 6. The CDR3 region is CASSLEPAGTQETQYF. The CDR3 DNA reads as TGCGCCAGCAGCTTGGAACCAGCGGGGACCCAAGAGACCCAGTACTTC.